Shown below are 8 T cell receptor beta chains from a single sample sequenced in a study of blood T cell repertoires in COVID-19. Clones were read by immunoSEQ multiplex PCR, and TCRdb kept only the in-frame ones, dropping some. The sample has a few hundred thousand clones; around 84% are singletons. Sequenced material: PBMCs or T cells enriched from blood (not recorded which). The origin of the receptors is a man younger than 45 with acute COVID-19.

The J gene is TRBJ2-7, the V gene TRBV4-1, with D unresolved. The CDR3 totals 14 residues. CDR1 MGHRA and CDR2 YSYEKL come from the germline V gene. Trimming shortened V by 0 bases and J by 0 bases, and 6 bases separated the two germline ends. This CDR3 is CASSQDTYSYEQYV. DNA for the CDR3: TGCGCCAGCAGCCAAGATACATACTCCTACGAGCAGTACGTC.

This chain uses TRBV5-1 with TRBJ1-2; the match to TRBD1 covers 10 bases. This CDR3 is 15 amino acids long. Trimming at V came to 2 bases and at J to 8 bases, leaving 9 bases not matched to a gene. Per germline, CDR1 SGHRS and CDR2 YFSETQ. DNA for the CDR3: TGCGCCAGCAGCTTACCGGGACAGGGGACTGAGGGCTACACCTTC. Translated, it gives CASSLPGQGTEGYTF.

The CDR3 DNA sequence: TGTGCCAGCAGCCGAACGGACAGGGTTGACATTCAGTACTTC. Its translation is CASSRTDRVDIQYF. The chain has TRBV14 and TRBJ2-4, with 8 bases matching TRBD1. J gave up 8 bases and V 4 bases, and 7 bases lay outside the gene matches. Germline V gene data show CDR1 as SGHDN and CDR2 as FVKESK. The CDR3 totals 14 residues.

V is TRBV7-2 and J is TRBJ1-2; no firm D call. The CDR3 totals 13 residues. Germline CDR1 and CDR2: SGHTA and FQGNSA. Trimming pared 3 bases from V and 0 bases from J, leaving 5 bases between. The CDR3 sequence is CASSFVSNYGYTF. CDR3 DNA sequence: TGTGCCAGCAGCTTTGTCTCTAACTATGGCTACACCTTC.

The V gene is TRBV4-1, the J gene TRBJ1-4; 9 bases agree with TRBD1. Germline CDR1 reads MGHRA; CDR2 reads YSYEKL. J was trimmed by 3 bases and V by 2 bases; bases with no gene match: 4. The CDR3 has 16 residues. The CDR3, as DNA: TGCGCCAGCAGCCAACCGACAGGGGGAGCTAATGAAAAACTGTTTTTT. It encodes CASSQPTGGANEKLFF.

This clone showed up just once. The V call is TRBV3-1 (or the pseudogene TRBV3-2), the J call TRBJ2-1; the match to TRBD2 covers 16 bases. The CDR3 totals 14 residues. Germline CDR1 and CDR2: LGHDT and YNNKEL (reference sequence). The trim removed 5 bases at V and 10 bases at J, leaving 2 bases unmatched. This CDR3 is CASSGTSGREEQFF. CDR3 DNA sequence: TGTGCCAGCAGCGGGACTAGCGGGAGGGAGGAGCAGTTCTTC.

The chain combines TRBV11-2 with TRBJ2-3; the D gene is possibly TRBD2 (5 bases). V was trimmed by 3 bases and J by 6 bases, leaving 7 bases between them. CDR3 length: 12 residues. The germline CDR1 and CDR2 sequences are SGHAT and FQNNGV. The CDR3 region is CASSLGADTQYF. Written as DNA, the CDR3 is TGTGCCAGCAGCTTGGGAGCGGATACGCAGTATTTT.

There are a few counts of this clone. The chain recombines TRBV4-1 with TRBJ1-2; 7 bases are a match to TRBD1. CDR1 is MGHRA and CDR2 is YSYEKL in the germline V gene. J gave up 1 base and V 4 bases, and 3 bases lay outside the gene matches. The CDR3 contains 14 residues. The CDR3 reads CASSRQGSNYGYTF. Written as DNA, the CDR3 is TGCGCCAGCAGCCGACAGGGAAGTAACTATGGCTACACCTTC.